The 7 T cell receptor beta chains given below trace back to one sample, sequenced in a study of blood T cell repertoires in COVID-19. Data came from immunoSEQ multiplex PCR; TCRdb stores just in-frame clones and leaves some out. The data show roughly 280,000 clones, with 75% to 90% seen just once and roughly 4.5% held by the top ten. Sequenced input: peripheral blood. All receptors derive from a man in his 60s who had recovered from COVID-19.

V and J are TRBV19 and TRBJ1-1; 11 positions agree with TRBD1. The germline gives CDR1 LNHDA, CDR2 SQIVND (reference sequence). V was clipped by 6 bases and J by 1 base; unmatched bases: 7. This CDR3 is 16 amino acids long. CDR3 in amino acids: CASSPRGQGANTEAFF. DNA of the CDR3: TGTGCCAGTAGCCCTCGTGGACAGGGGGCGAACACTGAAGCTTTCTTT.

This sequence joins TRBV7-2 and TRBJ1-1; D is possibly TRBD1 (5 bases). Germline loops: CDR1 SGHTA, CDR2 FQGNSA. The CDR3 runs 15 residues. V gave up 2 bases and J gave up 2 bases, with 12 bases separating them. CDR3 sequence: CASSLFLGANTEAFF. In DNA, the CDR3 is TGTGCCAGCAGCTTATTCCTAGGGGCCAACACTGAAGCTTTCTTT.

The rearrangement uses TRBV9 and TRBJ2-1, with D perhaps TRBD2 (5 bases). Germline CDR1 and CDR2: SGDLS and YYNGEE. The CDR3 is 15 amino acids. With 1 base removed from V and 0 bases from J, the gap between germline ends came to 8 bases. The DNA of the CDR3 is TGTGCCAGCAGCGTAATGGGGAGCTCCTACAATGAGCAGTTCTTC. This encodes CASSVMGSSYNEQFF.

The rearrangement joins TRBV5-1 to TRBJ2-7, with 12 bases identical to TRBD2. Germline trimming cut 4 bases from V and 3 bases from J; bases unmatched to any gene: 14. The CDR3 contains 18 residues. The V gene's germline CDR1 is SGHRS and CDR2 YFSETQ. The CDR3 sequence: CASSQPGLAGRPNYEQYF. The CDR3 region has the DNA TGCGCCAGCAGCCAACCGGGACTAGCGGGCCGACCAAACTACGAGCAGTACTTC.

The chain links TRBV18 to TRBJ1-1; the D gene is possibly TRBD1 (5 bases). From germline, CDR1 is KGHSH and CDR2 LQKENI. Deletions cut 0 bases from V and 2 bases from J, with 7 bases between. The CDR3 contains 14 residues. The CDR3 sequence is CASSPPRGNTEAFF. The CDR3 nucleotides are TGTGCCAGCTCACCACCTAGGGGTAACACTGAAGCTTTCTTT. The full variable domain, completed using reference TRBV18 and TRBJ1-1, is NAGVMQNPRHLVRRRGQEARLRCSPMKGHSHVYWYRQLPEEGLKFMVYLQKENIIDESGMPKERFSAEFPKEGPSILRIQQVVRGDSAAYFCASSPPRGNTEAFFGQGTRLTVV.

The chain has TRBV27 and TRBJ2-1; TRBD1 agrees at 7 bases. CDR3 length: 13 residues. The junction had 2 bases not matched to a gene; V was cut back by 5 bases and J by 4 bases. CDR1 is MNHEY and CDR2 is SMNVEV in the germline V gene (reference sequence). This CDR3 is CASSIRGYNEQFF. CDR3 DNA: TGTGCCAGCAGTATCAGGGGGTACAATGAGCAGTTCTTC.

V gene TRBV7-2 combines with J gene TRBJ2-5; TRBD1 agrees at 7 bases. V lost 4 bases, J lost 4 bases, and 18 bases stayed unmatched. This CDR3 has 18 residues. Germline values: CDR1 SGHTA, CDR2 FQGNSA. The CDR3 here is CASSSPRPDRVSIETQYF. In nucleotides, the CDR3 is TGTGCCAGCAGCTCCCCTAGGCCCGACAGGGTTTCGATAGAGACCCAGTACTTC.